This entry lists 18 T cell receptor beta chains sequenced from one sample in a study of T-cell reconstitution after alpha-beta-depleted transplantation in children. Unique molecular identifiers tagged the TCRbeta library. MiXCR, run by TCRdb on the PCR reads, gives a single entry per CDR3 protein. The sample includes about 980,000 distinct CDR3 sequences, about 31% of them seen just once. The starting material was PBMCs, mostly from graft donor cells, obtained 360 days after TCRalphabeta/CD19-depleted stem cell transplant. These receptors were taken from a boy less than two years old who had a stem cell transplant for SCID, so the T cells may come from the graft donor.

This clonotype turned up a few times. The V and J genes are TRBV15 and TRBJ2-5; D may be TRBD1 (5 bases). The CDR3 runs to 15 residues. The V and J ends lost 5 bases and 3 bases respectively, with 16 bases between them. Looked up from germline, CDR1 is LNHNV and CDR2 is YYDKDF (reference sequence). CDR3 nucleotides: TGTGCCACCAGCTCGAAAAGGGGCAAAGAAGAGACCCAGTACTTC. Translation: CATSSKRGKEETQYF. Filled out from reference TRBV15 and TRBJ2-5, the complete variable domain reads DAMVIQNPRYQVTQFGKPVTLSCSQTLNHNVMYWYQQKSSQAPKLLFHYYDKDFNNEADTPDNFQSRRPNTSFCFLDIRSPGLGDTAMYLCATSSKRGKEETQYFGPGTRLLVL.

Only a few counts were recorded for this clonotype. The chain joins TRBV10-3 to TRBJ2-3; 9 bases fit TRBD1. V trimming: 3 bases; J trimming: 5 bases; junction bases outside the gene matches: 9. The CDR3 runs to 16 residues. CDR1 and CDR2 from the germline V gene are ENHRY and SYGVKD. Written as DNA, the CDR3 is TGTGCCATCAGTGATTCGCGGACAGGGGAAGTAGATACGCAGTATTTT. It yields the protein CAISDSRTGEVDTQYF.

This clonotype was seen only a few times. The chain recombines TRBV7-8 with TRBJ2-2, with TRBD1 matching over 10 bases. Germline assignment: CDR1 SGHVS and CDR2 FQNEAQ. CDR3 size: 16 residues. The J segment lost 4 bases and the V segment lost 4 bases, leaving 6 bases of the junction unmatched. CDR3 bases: TGTGCCAGCAGCTCATGGGACAGGGGCCCCACCGGGGAGCTGTTTTTT. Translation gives CASSSWDRGPTGELFF.

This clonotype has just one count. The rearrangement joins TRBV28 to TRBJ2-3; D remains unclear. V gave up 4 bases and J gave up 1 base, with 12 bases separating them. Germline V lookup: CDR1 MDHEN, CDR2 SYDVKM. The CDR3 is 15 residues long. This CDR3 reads CASSSHSGRTDTQYF. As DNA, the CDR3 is TGTGCCAGCAGTTCACACTCCGGCCGCACAGATACGCAGTATTTT.

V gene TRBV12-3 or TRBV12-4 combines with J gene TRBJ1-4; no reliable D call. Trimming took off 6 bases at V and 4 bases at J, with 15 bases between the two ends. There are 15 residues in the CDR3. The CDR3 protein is CASSLTTTHNEKLFF. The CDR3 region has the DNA TGTGCCAGCAGCCTTACTACCACTCATAATGAAAAACTGTTTTTT.

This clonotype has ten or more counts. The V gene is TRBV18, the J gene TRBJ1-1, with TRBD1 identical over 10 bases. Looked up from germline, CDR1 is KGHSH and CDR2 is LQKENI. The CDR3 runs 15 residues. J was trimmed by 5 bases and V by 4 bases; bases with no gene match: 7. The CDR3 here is CASSRDRGLGTEAFF. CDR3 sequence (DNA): TGTGCCAGCTCACGAGACAGGGGGCTGGGGACTGAAGCTTTCTTT.

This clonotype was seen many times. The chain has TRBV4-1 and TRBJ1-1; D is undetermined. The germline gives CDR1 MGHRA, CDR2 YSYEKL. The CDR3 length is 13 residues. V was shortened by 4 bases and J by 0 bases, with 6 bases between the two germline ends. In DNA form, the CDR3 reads TGCGCCAGCAGCCCGGGGATGAACACTGAAGCTTTCTTT. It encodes CASSPGMNTEAFF.

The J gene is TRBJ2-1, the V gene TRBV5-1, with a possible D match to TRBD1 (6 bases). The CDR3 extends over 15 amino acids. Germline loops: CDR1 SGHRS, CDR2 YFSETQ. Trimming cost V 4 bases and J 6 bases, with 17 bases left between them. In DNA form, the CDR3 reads TGCGCCAGCAGCACCACCACTACAGGGTTCAATGAGCAGTTCTTC. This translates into CASSTTTTGFNEQFF.

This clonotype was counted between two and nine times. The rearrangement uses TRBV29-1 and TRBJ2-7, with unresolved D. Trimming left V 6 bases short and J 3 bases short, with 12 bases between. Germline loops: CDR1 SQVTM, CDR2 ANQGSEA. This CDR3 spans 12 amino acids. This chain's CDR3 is CSVRTAGYEQYF. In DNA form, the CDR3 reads TGCAGCGTCCGGACGGCCGGCTACGAGCAGTACTTC.

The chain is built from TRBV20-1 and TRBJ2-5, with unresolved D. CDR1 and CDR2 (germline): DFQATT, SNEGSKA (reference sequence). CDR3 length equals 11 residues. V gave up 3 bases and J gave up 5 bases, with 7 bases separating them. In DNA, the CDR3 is TGCAGTGCTAGCACATGGGAGACCCAGTACTTC. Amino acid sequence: CSASTWETQYF.

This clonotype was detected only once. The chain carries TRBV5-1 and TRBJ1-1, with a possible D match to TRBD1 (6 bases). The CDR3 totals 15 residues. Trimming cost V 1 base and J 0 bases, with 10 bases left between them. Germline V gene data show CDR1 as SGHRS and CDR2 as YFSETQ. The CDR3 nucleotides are TGCGCCAGCAGCTTGCCGGGGGCTGTGAACACTGAAGCTTTCTTT. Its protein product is CASSLPGAVNTEAFF.

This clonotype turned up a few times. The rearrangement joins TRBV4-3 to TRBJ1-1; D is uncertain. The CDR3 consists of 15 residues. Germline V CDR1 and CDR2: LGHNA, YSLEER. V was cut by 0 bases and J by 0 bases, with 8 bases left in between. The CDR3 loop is CASSQDHRLNTEAFF. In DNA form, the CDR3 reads TGCGCCAGCAGCCAAGATCACAGATTGAACACTGAAGCTTTCTTT.

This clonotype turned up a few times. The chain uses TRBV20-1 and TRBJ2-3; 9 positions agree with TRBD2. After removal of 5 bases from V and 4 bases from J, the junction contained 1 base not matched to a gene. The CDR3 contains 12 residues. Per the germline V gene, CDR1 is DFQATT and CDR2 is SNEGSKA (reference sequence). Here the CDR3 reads CSARTSADTQYF. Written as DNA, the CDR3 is TGCAGTGCTCGGACTAGCGCAGATACGCAGTATTTT.

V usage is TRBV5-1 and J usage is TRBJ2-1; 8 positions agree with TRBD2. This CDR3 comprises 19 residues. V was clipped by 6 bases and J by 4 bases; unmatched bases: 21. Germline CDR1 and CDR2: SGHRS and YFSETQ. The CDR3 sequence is CASTPFRGGAGGEYNEQFF. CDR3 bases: TGCGCCAGCACTCCATTCCGGGGGGGCGCGGGGGGCGAATACAATGAGCAGTTCTTC. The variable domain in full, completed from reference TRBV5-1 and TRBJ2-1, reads KAGVTQTPRYLIKTRGQQVTLSCSPISGHRSVSWYQQTPGQGLQFLFEYFSETQRNKGNFPGRFSGRQFSNSRSEMNVSTLELGDSALYLCASTPFRGGAGGEYNEQFFGPGTRLTVL.

CDR3 amino acids: CSATLQGGIPEAFF. DNA of the CDR3: TGCAGTGCCACTTTACAGGGAGGCATCCCTGAAGCTTTCTTT. The chain combines TRBV20-1 with TRBJ1-1; possible D gene TRBD1, 6 bases. This CDR3 has 14 residues. The germline CDR1 and CDR2 sequences are DFQATT and SNEGSKA (reference sequence). Deletions cut 6 bases from V and 6 bases from J, with 20 bases between.

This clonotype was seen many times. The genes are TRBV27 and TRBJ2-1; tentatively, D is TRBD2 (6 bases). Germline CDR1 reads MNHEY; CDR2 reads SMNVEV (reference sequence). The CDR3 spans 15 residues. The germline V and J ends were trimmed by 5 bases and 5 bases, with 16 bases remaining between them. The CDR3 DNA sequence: TGTGCCAGCAGTCCCCGGCTAGCGAGAAACAATGAGCAGTTCTTC. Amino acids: CASSPRLARNNEQFF.

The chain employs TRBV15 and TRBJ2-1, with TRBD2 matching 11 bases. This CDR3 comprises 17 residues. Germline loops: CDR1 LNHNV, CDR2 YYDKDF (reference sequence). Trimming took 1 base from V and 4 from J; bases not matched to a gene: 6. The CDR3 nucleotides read TGTGCCACCAGCAGAGCACCTAGCGGGGGGTTATACAATGAGCAGTTCTTC. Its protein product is CATSRAPSGGLYNEQFF.

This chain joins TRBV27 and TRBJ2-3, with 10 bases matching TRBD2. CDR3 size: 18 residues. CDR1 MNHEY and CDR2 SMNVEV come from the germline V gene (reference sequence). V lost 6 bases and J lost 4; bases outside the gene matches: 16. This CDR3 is CASSPSEAGGPGADTQYF. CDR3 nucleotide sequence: TGTGCCAGCAGCCCCTCCGAAGCGGGGGGGCCCGGGGCAGATACGCAGTATTTT.